This T cell receptor beta chain was identified during a study of OX40 agonist ivuxolimab in advanced cancers. A single count supports this clone. The data were produced by immunoSEQ multiplex PCR, yet TCRdb's version contains in-frame clones alone and is incomplete. The sample shows 71,000 or so clones, roughly nine tenths of them seen only once. The V end lost 2 bases, the J end lost 6 bases, and 14 bases lay between the germline ends. This CDR3 spans 15 amino acids. Germline V gene sequence: CDR1 LNHDA, CDR2 SQIVND (reference sequence). The sequenced sample was CD4+ or CD8+ T cells sorted from blood, obtained in a trial of the OX40 agonist ivuxolimab. The clonotype was recovered from an adult with an advanced solid tumor such as melanoma, head and neck, liver or kidney cancer. This sequence joins TRBV19 and TRBJ2-1; D is tentatively TRBD1 or TRBD2 (5 bases each). CDR3 DNA sequence: TGTGCCAGTAGTATAATGGGGCAGGGAGCCAATGAGCAGTTCTTC. This translates into CASSIMGQGANEQFF.